A selection of T cell receptor beta chains follows, all from one sample in a study of T cells after yellow fever vaccination. One entry per CDR3 protein, called by TCRdb with MiXCR from the 5' RACE reads. The profile covers about 320,000 distinct CDR3 sequences, with around 4.4% appearing a single time and roughly a fifth taken by the ten largest. The sequences come from PBMCs, collected 15 days after the yellow fever booster vaccination. The receptors shown here come from a young man who received the YFV17D yellow fever vaccine. Each CDR3 is given with its conserved first and last residue. A D gene is named only where the DNA matches it firmly. The size field is filled for only some rows; it gives once, few, many or a size class.

>TRBJ2-2|TRBV4-3|-|many
TGCGCCAGCAGCTACCAAATTGGAGGACAGGGGGAGCTGTTTTTT
CASSYQIGGQGELFF
>TRBJ2-5|TRBV4-3|TRBD2|few
TGCGCCAGCAGCCAAGATGTCGGGGCGGGGGGAGAGACCCAGTACTTC
CASSQDVGAGGETQYF
>TRBJ2-1|TRBV6-6|TRBD2|-
TGTGCCATCCAAGCGGGGCTCCCCTACAATGAGCAGTTCTTC
CAIQAGLPYNEQFF
>TRBJ2-1|TRBV11-2|-|many
TGTGCCAGCAGCTTAGAACTCTACAATGAGCAGTTCTTC
CASSLELYNEQFF
>TRBJ2-5|TRBV18|-|few
TGTGCCAGCTCAATTGGAGCAGGACAAGAGACCCAGTACTTC
CASSIGAGQETQYF
>TRBJ1-4|TRBV23-1|TRBD1|-
TGCGCCAGCATGTGGACCCCGGACAGGGCGAATGAAAAACTGTTTTTT
CASMWTPDRANEKLFF
>TRBJ1-1|TRBV7-3|TRBD1|-
TGTGCCAGCAGCACACATGGACAGGGGGCGGTCGAAGCTTTCTTT
CASSTHGQGAVEAFF
>TRBJ2-5|TRBV12-3/TRBV12-4|-|many
TGTGCCAGCAGTTTGATGGAGGAGACCCAGTACTTC
CASSLMEETQYF
>TRBJ2-5|TRBV29-1|TRBD2|many
TGCAGCGTAAGTGGGACTAGTCAAGAGACCCAGTACTTC
CSVSGTSQETQYF
>TRBJ2-7|TRBV7-9|TRBD2|few
TGTGCCAGCAGCTTGCCGGGGGGATCCCTTCTGGAGCAGTACTTC
CASSLPGGSLLEQYF
>TRBJ2-7|TRBV12-3/TRBV12-4|-|-
TGTGCCAGCAGGCCGAGATCCCTAGACGAGCAGTACTTC
CASRPRSLDEQYF
>TRBJ1-1|TRBV5-1|-|few
TGCGCCAGCAGCTTGGGCCGGATCGGAGACACTGAAGCTTTCTTT
CASSLGRIGDTEAFF
>TRBJ2-6|TRBV28|-|-
TGTGCCAGCAGTTTAGCCCCTTGGGAAAGGCGCTCTGGGGCCAACGTCCTGACTTTC
CASSLAPWERRSGANVLTF
>TRBJ2-4|TRBV6-2/TRBV6-3|-|few
TGTGCCAGCAAAAACCAGGGGCCGGGGATCAAAAACATTCAGTACTTC
CASKNQGPGIKNIQYF
>TRBJ2-5|TRBV20-1|-|-
TGCAGTGCTGGTCGCGGGCAAGAGACCCAGTACTTC
CSAGRGQETQYF
>TRBJ2-6|TRBV6-5|-|few
TGTGCCAGCAGCCAGGGTCCTAGCTCTGGGGCCAACGTCCTGACTTTC
CASSQGPSSGANVLTF
>TRBJ1-3|TRBV4-2|-|-
TGTGCCAGCAGCCAAGATCCGGAAGGAAACACCATATATTTT
CASSQDPEGNTIYF
>TRBJ2-4|TRBV7-2|-|-
TGTGCCAGCAGCTCCCGCCAGCGGGCCGAGTACTTC
CASSSRQRAEYF
>TRBJ2-1|TRBV20-1|-|many
TGCAGTGCTAGACTCCTCAGGGTATACAATGAGCAGTTCTTC
CSARLLRVYNEQFF
>TRBJ1-1|TRBV5-1|-|many
TGCGCCAGCAGCTGGACTACGGGGGACACTGAAGCTTTCTTT
CASSWTTGDTEAFF
>TRBJ1-2|TRBV5-8|-|-
TGTGCCAGCAGCTACCCGCCCGGGGGCTACACCTTC
CASSYPPGGYTF
>TRBJ1-5|TRBV10-3|TRBD1|many
TGTGCCATCAGTGAGGACAGGGAGAGTCAGCCCCAGCATTTT
CAISEDRESQPQHF
>TRBJ2-3|TRBV12-3/TRBV12-4|-|many
TGTGCCAGCAGCCAACAGTCCTTTACGCAGTATTTT
CASSQQSFTQYF
>TRBJ1-3|TRBV5-1|-|many
TGCGCCAGCAGCTTGGACAGGCCTGGAAACACCATATATTTT
CASSLDRPGNTIYF
>TRBJ2-3|TRBV7-2|-|many
TGTGCCAGCAGCCCGAGCGGTGGGGGGGATACGCAGTATTTT
CASSPSGGGDTQYF
>TRBJ1-6|TRBV12-3/TRBV12-4|-|many
TGTGCCAGCAGTCCCGCGGGGCAGAATAATTCACCCCTCCACTTT
CASSPAGQNNSPLHF
>TRBJ1-5|TRBV12-3/TRBV12-4|-|-
TGTGCCAGCAGTTCCGAAGACAGCTCCAATAAGCCCCAGCATTTT
CASSSEDSSNKPQHF
>TRBJ2-5|TRBV6-6|TRBD1|many
TGTGCCAGCAGTTACTCGCTGCAGGGGGCGATCGGGAAGACCCAGTACTTC
CASSYSLQGAIGKTQYF
>TRBJ2-7|TRBV29-1|-|few
TGCAGCGCCGTCACAGGGTACTCCTACGAGCAGTACTTC
CSAVTGYSYEQYF
>TRBJ1-1|TRBV29-1|-|many
TGCAGCGCCCTGGACAGTCAACACACTGAAGCTTTCTTT
CSALDSQHTEAFF
>TRBJ2-1|TRBV25-1|TRBD1|few
TGTGCCAGCACGAGGGCAGGGGGCTATGAGCAGTTCTTC
CASTRAGGYEQFF
>TRBJ2-2|TRBV20-1|-|many
TGCAGTGCGACGGGACAATCGCACACCGGGGAGCTGTTTTTT
CSATGQSHTGELFF
>TRBJ1-2|TRBV30|-|many
TGTGCCTGGAGTACGAGGAACTATGGCTACACCTTC
CAWSTRNYGYTF
>TRBJ2-1|TRBV20-1|TRBD1|few
TGCAGTGCTACTTCCCGGGACAGGGGGCCCGTGTCCATTTACAATGAGCAGTTCTTC
CSATSRDRGPVSIYNEQFF
>TRBJ2-5|TRBV29-1|-|many
TGCAGCGTTGAAGGGGCAGGGGGGGGAGAGACCCAGTACTTC
CSVEGAGGGETQYF
>TRBJ2-2|TRBV7-3|-|many
TGTGCCAGCAGCTCCCGACCCCCCGGGGAGCTGTTTTTT
CASSSRPPGELFF
>TRBJ2-5|TRBV30|-|-
TGTGCCTGGAGTGTGTGGCGTGAGGAGACCCAGTACTTC
CAWSVWREETQYF
>TRBJ1-5|TRBV6-2/TRBV6-3|-|many
TGTGCCAGCAGTCGGGGGGTTAGGGCTGATCAGCCCCAGCATTTT
CASSRGVRADQPQHF
>TRBJ1-5|TRBV6-1|-|many
TGTGCCAGCAGTGCGTCTGGCCAGCCCCAGCATTTT
CASSASGQPQHF
>TRBJ2-7|TRBV5-1|TRBD1|many
TGCGCCAGCAGCTTGGCCCAGGCAGGGGGAACCTACGAGCAGTACTTC
CASSLAQAGGTYEQYF
>TRBJ1-2|TRBV5-1|TRBD1|-
TGCGCCAGCAGCTACGGGACAGCCAACTATGGCTACACCTTC
CASSYGTANYGYTF
>TRBJ2-1|TRBV27|TRBD1|many
TGTGCCAGCACCCTGGACCGGACAGGGGTAGATGAGCAGTTCTTC
CASTLDRTGVDEQFF